The rows below give T cell receptor beta chains drawn from one sample of a study of T cell responses to AZD1222 COVID-19 vaccine. Profiled with immunoSEQ multiplex PCR; TCRdb holds only in-frame clones, not every one. The sample lists 170,000 or so clones, roughly 88% seen once, with around a tenth in the top ten. Sequencing was performed on peripheral blood, taken 28 days after the second AZD1222 dose. The receptors here all came from an adult who received the AZD1222 COVID-19 vaccine. Each CDR3 is given with its conserved first and last residue. The D gene is left open where the match is weak. Clone size is shown for a subset of rows, as once, few, many or a class of expanded clone.

CDR3 length	clone size	V gene	J gene	D gene	CDR3 protein	CDR3 DNA
15	.	TRBV7-6	TRBJ1-6	.	CASSPWEAPNSPLHF	TGTGCCAGCAGCCCCTGGGAGGCACCGAATTCACCCCTCCACTTT
14	.	TRBV3-1/TRBV3-2	TRBJ2-7	.	CASTGTRGSYEQYF	TGTGCCAGCACCGGGACACGAGGCTCCTACGAGCAGTACTTC
16	.	TRBV6-5	TRBJ2-2	TRBD1	CASSYSIDRGAGELFF	TGTGCCAGCAGTTACTCGATCGACAGGGGGGCCGGGGAGCTGTTTTTT
16	.	TRBV7-6	TRBJ2-3	TRBD1	CASSPWDRGRSDTQYF	TGTGCCAGCAGCCCTTGGGACAGGGGGCGGTCAGATACGCAGTATTTT
14	.	TRBV23-1	TRBJ2-4	.	CASSHQVCVNIQYF	TGCGCCAGCAGTCACCAGGTCTGTGTAAACATTCAGTACTTC
13	.	TRBV2	TRBJ1-2	.	CASRGSNSYGYTF	TGTGCCAGCAGAGGCTCAAATTCCTATGGCTACACCTTC
13	few	TRBV12-3/TRBV12-4	TRBJ1-5	.	CASSFLGGQPQHF	TGTGCCAGCAGTTTTTTAGGGGGTCAGCCCCAGCATTTT
14	.	TRBV5-1	TRBJ1-2	.	CASSASGENYGYTF	TGCGCCAGCAGCGCCTCGGGGGAGAACTATGGCTACACCTTC
15	once	TRBV21-1	TRBJ1-2	.	CASSRNPDRRYGYTF	TGTGCCAGCAGCAGAAACCCGGACAGGCGATATGGCTACACCTTC
16	.	TRBV7-3	TRBJ2-2	.	CASSLYDWGATGELFF	TGTGCCAGCAGCTTATATGACTGGGGAGCCACCGGGGAGCTGTTTTTT
13	.	TRBV30	TRBJ2-7	.	CAWSYQGRDEQYF	TGTGCCTGGAGTTATCAGGGGCGCGACGAGCAGTACTTC
14	.	TRBV2	TRBJ1-5	.	CASFGEGGNQPQHF	TGTGCCAGCTTTGGGGAGGGCGGCAATCAGCCCCAGCATTTT
15	.	TRBV7-2	TRBJ1-1	TRBD1	CASSVAQGGHTEAFF	TGTGCCAGCAGCGTAGCACAGGGGGGACACACTGAAGCTTTCTTT
13	.	TRBV12-2	TRBJ2-3	.	CASRLSVRDTQYF	TGTGCAAGTCGCCTGTCTGTCCGAGATACGCAGTATTTT
17	.	TRBV18	TRBJ2-2	TRBD2	CASSPSPSGGNTGELFF	TGTGCCAGCTCACCATCCCCTAGCGGGGGGAACACCGGGGAGCTGTTTTTT
20	.	TRBV6-2/TRBV6-3	TRBJ2-3	.	CASSYSIGGPMAGSGDTQYF	TGTGCCAGCAGTTACTCGATCGGCGGCCCTATGGCGGGTTCCGGGGATACGCAGTATTTT
12	few	TRBV7-9	TRBJ1-2	.	CASSPNSGGYTF	TGTGCCAGCAGTCCGAATAGTGGTGGCTACACCTTC
14	.	TRBV19	TRBJ1-6	TRBD1	CASQQGMALSPLHF	TGTGCCAGTCAACAGGGGATGGCCCTATCACCCCTCCACTTT
16	.	TRBV11-2	TRBJ1-5	TRBD1	CASSQTGSSGNQPQHF	TGTGCCAGCAGCCAGACAGGGTCATCAGGCAATCAGCCCCAGCATTTT
14	.	TRBV3-1/TRBV3-2	TRBJ2-7	.	CASSQVLGDYEQYF	TGTGCCAGCAGCCAAGTCCTCGGCGACTACGAGCAGTACTTC
14	.	TRBV14	TRBJ1-2	.	CASSQGKVDYGYTF	TGTGCCAGCAGCCAAGGGAAAGTTGACTATGGCTACACCTTC
17	.	TRBV9	TRBJ1-3	.	CASSSTAPNPTGNTIYF	TGTGCCAGCAGCTCCACGGCCCCAAACCCCACTGGAAACACCATATATTTT
15	.	TRBV6-5	TRBJ2-7	.	CASSPTGGPGYEQYF	TGTGCCAGCAGCCCGACCGGGGGGCCGGGCTACGAGCAGTACTTC
13	.	TRBV4-3	TRBJ1-5	.	CASSPGTRGPQHF	TGCGCCAGCAGCCCAGGGACACGGGGGCCCCAGCATTTT
13	.	TRBV2	TRBJ2-7	.	CASSRGGLYEQYF	TGTGCCAGCTCCCGCGGCGGCCTCTACGAGCAGTACTTC
16	.	TRBV19	TRBJ2-3	TRBD2	CASSPAGLEYTDTQYF	TGTGCCAGTAGTCCCGCGGGACTAGAGTACACAGATACGCAGTATTTT
13	few	TRBV24-1	TRBJ2-5	.	CATSDQYQETQYF	TGTGCCACCAGTGACCAGTACCAAGAGACCCAGTACTTC
12	.	TRBV2	TRBJ2-1	.	CASTRDSNEQFF	TGTGCCAGCACCAGGGATAGTAATGAGCAGTTCTTC
15	.	TRBV7-8	TRBJ2-2	TRBD2	CASSWLAGLSGELFF	TGTGCCAGCAGCTGGCTAGCGGGGTTGTCCGGGGAGCTGTTTTTT
16	.	TRBV24-1	TRBJ2-1	.	CATSDAGQSSYNEQFF	TGTGCCACCAGTGATGCCGGGCAAAGCTCCTACAATGAGCAGTTCTTC
15	.	TRBV5-4	TRBJ2-7	TRBD1	CASSLGQGATYEQYF	TGTGCCAGCAGCTTGGGACAGGGGGCCACCTACGAGCAGTACTTC
13	.	TRBV7-9	TRBJ1-2	.	CASSRDTQEGYTF	TGTGCCAGCAGCAGAGACACCCAGGAAGGCTACACCTTC
16	.	TRBV7-2	TRBJ1-5	.	CASSLDGGGSNQPQHF	TGTGCCAGCAGCTTAGACGGGGGAGGGAGCAATCAGCCCCAGCATTTT